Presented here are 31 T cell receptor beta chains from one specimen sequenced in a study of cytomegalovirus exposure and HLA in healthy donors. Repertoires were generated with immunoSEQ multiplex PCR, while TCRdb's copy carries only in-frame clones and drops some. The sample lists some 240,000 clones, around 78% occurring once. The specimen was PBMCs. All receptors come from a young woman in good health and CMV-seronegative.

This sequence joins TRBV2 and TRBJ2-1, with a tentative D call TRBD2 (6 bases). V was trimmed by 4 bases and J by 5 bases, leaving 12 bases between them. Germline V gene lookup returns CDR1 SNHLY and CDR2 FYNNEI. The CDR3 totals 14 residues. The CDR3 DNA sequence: TGTGCCAGCAGTGCCAGGGAGGTCCACAATGAGCAGTTCTTC. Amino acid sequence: CASSAREVHNEQFF. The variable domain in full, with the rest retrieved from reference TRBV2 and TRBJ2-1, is EPEVTQTPSHQVTQMGQEVILRCVPISNHLYFYWYRQILGQKVEFLVSFYNNEISEKSEIFDDQFSVERPDGSNFTLKIRSTKLEDSAMYFCASSAREVHNEQFFGPGTRLTVL.

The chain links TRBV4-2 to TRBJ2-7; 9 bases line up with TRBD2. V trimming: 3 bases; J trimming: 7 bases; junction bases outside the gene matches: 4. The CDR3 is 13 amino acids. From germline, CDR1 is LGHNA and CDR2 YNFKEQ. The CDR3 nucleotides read TGTGCCAGCAGCCACGGACTAGCGAGGGAGCAGTACTTC. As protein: CASSHGLAREQYF.

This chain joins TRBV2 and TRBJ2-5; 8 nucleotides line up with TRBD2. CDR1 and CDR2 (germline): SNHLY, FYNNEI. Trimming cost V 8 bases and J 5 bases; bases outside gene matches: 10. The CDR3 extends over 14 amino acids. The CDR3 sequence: CASQAGAGEETQYF. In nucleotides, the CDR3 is TGTGCCAGCCAAGCGGGGGCCGGGGAGGAGACCCAGTACTTC.

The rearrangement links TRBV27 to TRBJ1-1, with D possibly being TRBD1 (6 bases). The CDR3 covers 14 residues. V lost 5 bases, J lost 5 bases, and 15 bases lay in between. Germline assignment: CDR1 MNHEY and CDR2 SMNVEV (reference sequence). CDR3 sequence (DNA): TGTGCCAGCAGTATCTCGGGGGCTTGGACTGAAGCTTTCTTT. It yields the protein CASSISGAWTEAFF.

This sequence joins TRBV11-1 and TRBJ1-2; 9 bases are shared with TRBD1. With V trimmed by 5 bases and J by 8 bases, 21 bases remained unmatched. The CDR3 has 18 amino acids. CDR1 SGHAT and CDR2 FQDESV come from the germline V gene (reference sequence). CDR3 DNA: TGTGCCAGCAGCCACGCCCGGGACAGGGCATCAACGGGAGCAGGCTACACCTTC. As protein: CASSHARDRASTGAGYTF.

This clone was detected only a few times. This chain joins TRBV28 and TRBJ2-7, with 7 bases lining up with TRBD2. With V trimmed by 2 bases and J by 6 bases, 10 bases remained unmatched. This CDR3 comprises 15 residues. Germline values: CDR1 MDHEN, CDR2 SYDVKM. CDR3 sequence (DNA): TGTGCCAGCAGTTTAGGCGGGACTATGAAACTCGAGCAGTACTTC. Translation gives CASSLGGTMKLEQYF.

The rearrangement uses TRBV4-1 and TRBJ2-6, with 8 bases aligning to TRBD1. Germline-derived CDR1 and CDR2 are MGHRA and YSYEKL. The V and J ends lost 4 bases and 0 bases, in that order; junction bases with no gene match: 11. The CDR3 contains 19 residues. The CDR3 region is CASSRDGQGPLSGANVLTF. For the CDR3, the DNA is TGCGCCAGCAGCCGCGACGGACAGGGCCCCCTCTCTGGGGCCAACGTCCTGACTTTC.

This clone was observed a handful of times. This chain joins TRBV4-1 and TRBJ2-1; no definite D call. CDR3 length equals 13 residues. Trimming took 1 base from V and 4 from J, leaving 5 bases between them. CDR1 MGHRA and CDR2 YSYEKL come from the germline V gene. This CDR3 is CASSQVPYNEQFF. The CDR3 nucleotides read TGCGCCAGCAGCCAAGTCCCATACAATGAGCAGTTCTTC.

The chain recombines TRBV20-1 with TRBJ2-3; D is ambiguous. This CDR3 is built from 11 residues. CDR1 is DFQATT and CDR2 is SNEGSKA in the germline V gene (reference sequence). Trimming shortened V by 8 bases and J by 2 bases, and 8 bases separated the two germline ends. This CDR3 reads CSPGPTDTQYF. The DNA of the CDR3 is TGCAGTCCCGGCCCCACAGATACGCAGTATTTT.

The CDR3 loop is CASSLRESPEITQYF. CDR3 coding DNA: TGTGCCAGCAGTTTACGGGAGAGCCCTGAGATTACGCAGTATTTT. The rearrangement links TRBV27 to TRBJ2-3, with TRBD2 as a possible D gene (6 bases). The germline V and J ends were trimmed by 2 bases and 8 bases, with 17 bases remaining between them. Germline V lookup: CDR1 MNHEY, CDR2 SMNVEV (reference sequence). This CDR3 has 15 amino acids.

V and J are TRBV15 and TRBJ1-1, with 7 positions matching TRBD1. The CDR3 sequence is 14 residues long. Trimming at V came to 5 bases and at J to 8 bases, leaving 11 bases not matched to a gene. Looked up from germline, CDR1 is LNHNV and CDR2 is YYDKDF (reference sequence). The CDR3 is CATSRVQGLREAFF. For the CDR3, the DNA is TGTGCCACCAGCCGGGTACAGGGGTTAAGGGAAGCTTTCTTT.

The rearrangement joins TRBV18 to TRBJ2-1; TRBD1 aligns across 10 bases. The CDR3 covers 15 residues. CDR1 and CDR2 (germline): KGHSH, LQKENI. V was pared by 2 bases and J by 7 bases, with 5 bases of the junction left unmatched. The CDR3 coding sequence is TGTGCCAGCTCACCAGCTCCGGGACAGGGGAATGAGCAGTTCTTC. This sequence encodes CASSPAPGQGNEQFF.

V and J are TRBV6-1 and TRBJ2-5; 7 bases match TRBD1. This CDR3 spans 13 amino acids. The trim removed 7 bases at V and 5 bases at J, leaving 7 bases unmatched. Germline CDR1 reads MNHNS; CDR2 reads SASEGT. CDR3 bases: TGTGCCAGCACCCTGACAGGGACGGAGACCCAGTACTTC. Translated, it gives CASTLTGTETQYF.

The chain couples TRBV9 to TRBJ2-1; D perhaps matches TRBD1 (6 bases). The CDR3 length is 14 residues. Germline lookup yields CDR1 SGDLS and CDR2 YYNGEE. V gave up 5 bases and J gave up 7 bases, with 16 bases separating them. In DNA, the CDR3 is TGTGCCAGCAGTTCCCTCCCCCAGGGGAATGAGCAGTTCTTC. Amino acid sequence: CASSSLPQGNEQFF.

For the CDR3, the DNA is TGTGCCAGCAGCCCGGCGGAGCATCGAGAGACCCAGTACTTC. It codes for CASSPAEHRETQYF. The rearrangement uses TRBV11-2 and TRBJ2-5; D unclear. Trimming took off 5 bases at V and 4 bases at J, with 14 bases between the two ends. The length of the CDR3 is 14 residues. Per germline, CDR1 SGHAT and CDR2 FQNNGV.

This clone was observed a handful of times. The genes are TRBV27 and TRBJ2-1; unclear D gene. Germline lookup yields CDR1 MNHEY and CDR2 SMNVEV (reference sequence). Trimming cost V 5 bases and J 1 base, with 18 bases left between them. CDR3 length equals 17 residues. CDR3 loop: CASSPRTNLGSYNEQFF. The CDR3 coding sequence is TGTGCCAGCAGTCCCCGGACCAATCTGGGATCCTACAATGAGCAGTTCTTC.

The CDR3 region is CAISESTSRGYTF. The CDR3 nucleotides read TGTGCCATCAGTGAGTCGACGTCTAGGGGCTACACCTTC. The chain combines TRBV10-3 with TRBJ1-2; D unclear. Trimming cost V 0 bases and J 8 bases, with 10 bases left between them. Per germline, CDR1 ENHRY and CDR2 SYGVKD. The CDR3 runs to 13 residues.

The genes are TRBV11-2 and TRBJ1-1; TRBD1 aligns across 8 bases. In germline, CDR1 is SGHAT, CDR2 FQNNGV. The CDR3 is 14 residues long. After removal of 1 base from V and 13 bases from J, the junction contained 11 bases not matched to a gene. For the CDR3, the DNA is TGTGCCAGCAGCTTAGTGGGAGGTGGACAGGGTGGTTTCTTT. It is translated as CASSLVGGGQGGFF.

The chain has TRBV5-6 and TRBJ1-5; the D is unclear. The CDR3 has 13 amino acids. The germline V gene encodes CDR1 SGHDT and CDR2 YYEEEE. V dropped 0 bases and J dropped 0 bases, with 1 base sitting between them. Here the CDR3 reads CASSLGSNQPQHF. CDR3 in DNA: TGTGCCAGCAGCTTGGGTAGCAATCAGCCCCAGCATTTT.

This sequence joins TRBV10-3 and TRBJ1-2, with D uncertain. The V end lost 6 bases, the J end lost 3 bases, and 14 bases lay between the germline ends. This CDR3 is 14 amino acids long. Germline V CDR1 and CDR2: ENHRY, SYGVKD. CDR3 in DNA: TGTGCCATCAGGGGGTCGTTGGCCTACTATGGCTACACCTTC. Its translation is CAIRGSLAYYGYTF.

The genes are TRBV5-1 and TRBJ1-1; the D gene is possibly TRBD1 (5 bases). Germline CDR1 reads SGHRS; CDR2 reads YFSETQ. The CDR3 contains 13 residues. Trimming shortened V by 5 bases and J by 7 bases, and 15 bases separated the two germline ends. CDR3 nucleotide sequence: TGCGCCAGCAGTTCCAACGCCGGGGGTGAAGCTTTCTTT. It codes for CASSSNAGGEAFF.

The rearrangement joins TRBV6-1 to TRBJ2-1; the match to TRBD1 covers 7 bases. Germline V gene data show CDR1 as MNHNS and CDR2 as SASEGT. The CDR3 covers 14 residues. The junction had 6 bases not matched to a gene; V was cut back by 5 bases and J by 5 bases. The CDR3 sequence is CASSSTGTDNEQFF. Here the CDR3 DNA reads TGTGCCAGCAGTAGCACCGGGACAGACAATGAGCAGTTCTTC.

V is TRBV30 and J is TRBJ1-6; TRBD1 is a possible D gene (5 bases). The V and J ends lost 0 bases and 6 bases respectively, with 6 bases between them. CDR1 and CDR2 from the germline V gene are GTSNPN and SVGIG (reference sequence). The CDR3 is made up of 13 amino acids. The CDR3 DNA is TGTGCCTGGAGTGTAAGGGGTAATTCACCCCTCCACTTT. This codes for CAWSVRGNSPLHF. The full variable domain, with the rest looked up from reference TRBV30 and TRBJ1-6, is SQTIHQWPATLVQPVGSPLSLECTVEGTSNPNLYWYRQAAGRGLQLLFYSVGIGQISSEVPQNLSASRPQDRQFILSSKKLLLSDSGFYLCAWSVRGNSPLHFGNGTRLTVT.

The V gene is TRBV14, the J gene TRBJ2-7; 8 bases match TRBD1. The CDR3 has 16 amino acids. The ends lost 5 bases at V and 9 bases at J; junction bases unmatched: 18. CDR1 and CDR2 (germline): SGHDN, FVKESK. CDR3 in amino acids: CASSSLSSLYDRGQYF. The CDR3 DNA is TGTGCCAGCAGCAGCCTCTCCTCACTATACGACAGGGGGCAGTACTTC.

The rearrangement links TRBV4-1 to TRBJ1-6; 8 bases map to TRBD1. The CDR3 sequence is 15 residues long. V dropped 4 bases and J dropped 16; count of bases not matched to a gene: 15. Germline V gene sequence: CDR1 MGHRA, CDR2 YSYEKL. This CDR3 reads CASSLPGTGVGVLHF. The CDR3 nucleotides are TGCGCCAGCAGCCTACCTGGGACAGGCGTAGGCGTTCTCCACTTT.

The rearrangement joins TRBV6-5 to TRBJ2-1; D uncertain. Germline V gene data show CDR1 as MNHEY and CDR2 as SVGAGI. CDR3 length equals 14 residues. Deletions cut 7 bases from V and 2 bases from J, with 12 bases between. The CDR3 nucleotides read TGTGCCAGCACCAGAAGCGTGGCCTACAATGAGCAGTTCTTC. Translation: CASTRSVAYNEQFF.

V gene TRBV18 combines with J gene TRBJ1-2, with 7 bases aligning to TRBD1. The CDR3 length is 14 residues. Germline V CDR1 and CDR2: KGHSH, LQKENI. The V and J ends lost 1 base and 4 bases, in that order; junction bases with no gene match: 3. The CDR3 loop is CASSPRGGAYGYTF. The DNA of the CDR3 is TGTGCCAGCTCACCACGAGGGGGCGCCTATGGCTACACCTTC.

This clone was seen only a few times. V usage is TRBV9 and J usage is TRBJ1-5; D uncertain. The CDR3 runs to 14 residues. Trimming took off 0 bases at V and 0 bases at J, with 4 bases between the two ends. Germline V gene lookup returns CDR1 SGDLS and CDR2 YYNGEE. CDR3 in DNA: TGTGCCAGCAGCGTAGCAGATAGCAATCAGCCCCAGCATTTT. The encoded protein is CASSVADSNQPQHF.

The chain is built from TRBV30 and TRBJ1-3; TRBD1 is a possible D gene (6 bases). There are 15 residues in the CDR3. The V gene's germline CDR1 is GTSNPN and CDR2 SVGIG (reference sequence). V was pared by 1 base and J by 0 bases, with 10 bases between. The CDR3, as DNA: TGTGCCTGGAGTGGCCTGGACAGCTCTGGAAACACCATATATTTT. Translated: CAWSGLDSSGNTIYF.

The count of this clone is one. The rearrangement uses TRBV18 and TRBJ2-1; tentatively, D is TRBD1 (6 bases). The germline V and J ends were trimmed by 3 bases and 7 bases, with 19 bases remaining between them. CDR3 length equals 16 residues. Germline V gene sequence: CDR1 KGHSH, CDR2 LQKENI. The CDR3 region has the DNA TGTGCCAGCTCACCGGGGGCCGGTAGGCTACTTAATGAGCAGTTCTTC. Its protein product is CASSPGAGRLLNEQFF.

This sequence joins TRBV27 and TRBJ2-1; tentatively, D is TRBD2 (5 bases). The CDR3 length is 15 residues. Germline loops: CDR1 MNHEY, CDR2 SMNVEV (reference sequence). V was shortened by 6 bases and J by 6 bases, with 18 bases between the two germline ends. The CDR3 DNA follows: TGTGCCAGCAGGCTCTGGGAAGAGAGCGGCAATGAGCAGTTCTTC. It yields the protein CASRLWEESGNEQFF.